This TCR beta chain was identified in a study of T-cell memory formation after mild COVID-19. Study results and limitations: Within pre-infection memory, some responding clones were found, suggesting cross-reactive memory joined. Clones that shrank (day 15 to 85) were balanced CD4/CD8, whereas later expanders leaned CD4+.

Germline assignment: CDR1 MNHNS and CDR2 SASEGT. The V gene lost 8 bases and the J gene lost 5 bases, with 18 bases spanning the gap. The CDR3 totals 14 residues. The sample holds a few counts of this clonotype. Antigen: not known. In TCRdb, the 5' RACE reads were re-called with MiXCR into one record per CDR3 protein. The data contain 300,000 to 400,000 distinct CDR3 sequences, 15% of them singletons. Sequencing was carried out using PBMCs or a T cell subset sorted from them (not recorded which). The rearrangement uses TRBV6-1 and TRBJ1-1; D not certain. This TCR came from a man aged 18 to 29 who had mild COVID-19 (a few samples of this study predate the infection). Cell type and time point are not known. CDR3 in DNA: TGTGCCAGCTGGGGAGGACGGACGGGGACTGAAGCTTTCTTT. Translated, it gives CASWGGRTGTEAFF.